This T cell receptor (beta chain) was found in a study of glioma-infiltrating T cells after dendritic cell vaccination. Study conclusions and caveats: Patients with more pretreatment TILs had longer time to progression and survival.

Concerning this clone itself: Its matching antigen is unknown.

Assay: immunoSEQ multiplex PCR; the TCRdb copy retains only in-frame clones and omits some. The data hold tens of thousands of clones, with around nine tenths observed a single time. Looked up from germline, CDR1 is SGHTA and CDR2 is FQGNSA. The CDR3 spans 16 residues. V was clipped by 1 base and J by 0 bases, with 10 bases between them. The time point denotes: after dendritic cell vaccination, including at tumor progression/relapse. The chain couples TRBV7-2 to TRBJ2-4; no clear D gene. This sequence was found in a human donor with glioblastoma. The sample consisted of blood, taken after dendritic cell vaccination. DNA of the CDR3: TGTGCCAGCAGCTTAGATGGCTTCCTAGCCAAAAACATTCAGTACTTC. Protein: CASSLDGFLAKNIQYF.